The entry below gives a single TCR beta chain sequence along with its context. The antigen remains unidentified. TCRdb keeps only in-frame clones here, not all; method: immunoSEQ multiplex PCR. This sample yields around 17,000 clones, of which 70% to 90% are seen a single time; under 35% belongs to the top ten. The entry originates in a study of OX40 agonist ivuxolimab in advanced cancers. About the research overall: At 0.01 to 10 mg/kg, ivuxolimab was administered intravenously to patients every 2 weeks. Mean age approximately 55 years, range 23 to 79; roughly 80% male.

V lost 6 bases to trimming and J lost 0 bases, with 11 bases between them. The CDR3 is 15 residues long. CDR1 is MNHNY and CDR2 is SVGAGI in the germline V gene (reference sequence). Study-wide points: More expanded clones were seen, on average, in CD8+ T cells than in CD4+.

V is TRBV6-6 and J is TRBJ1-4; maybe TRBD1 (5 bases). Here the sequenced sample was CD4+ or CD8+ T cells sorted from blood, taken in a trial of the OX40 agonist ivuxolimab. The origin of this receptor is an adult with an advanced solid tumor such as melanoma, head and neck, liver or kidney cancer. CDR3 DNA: TGTGCCAGCAGCCCAGGGACCTCAACTAATGAAAAACTGTTTTTT. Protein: CASSPGTSTNEKLFF.